One sample yielded the 25 T cell receptor beta chains listed below, sequenced in a study of blood T cell dynamics during melanoma immunotherapy. The assay was immunoSEQ multiplex PCR, and TCRdb's table has in-frame clones only and misses some. The table has approximately 6,300 clones, roughly 86% seen once. The time point is: week 3, after first cycle of checkpoint inhibitor. The specimen was blood, collected from a patient treated with checkpoint blockade. The source of these receptors is a human donor with melanoma.

The chain carries TRBV7-8 and TRBJ2-7; D perhaps matches TRBD2 (6 bases). The CDR3 loop spans 14 amino acids. Trimming stripped 7 bases from V and 1 base from J, with 14 bases between. Germline CDR1 SGHVS, CDR2 FQNEAQ. The CDR3 protein is CASITREESYEQYF. CDR3 coding DNA: TGTGCCAGCATTACAAGGGAGGAATCCTACGAGCAGTACTTC.

V is TRBV18 and J is TRBJ1-1, with D unclear. In germline, CDR1 is KGHSH, CDR2 LQKENI. This CDR3 contains 14 residues. Trimming left V 2 bases short and J 4 bases short, with 11 bases between. In nucleotides, the CDR3 is TGTGCCAGCTCACCAAGAGAGGACGGCACTGAAGCTTTCTTT. Its protein product is CASSPREDGTEAFF.

The chain is built from TRBV5-1 and TRBJ1-4; D is perhaps TRBD1 (6 bases). The CDR3 extends over 14 amino acids. V lost 0 bases and J lost 8, with 11 bases in between. Germline CDR1 reads SGHRS; CDR2 reads YFSETQ. DNA for the CDR3: TGCGCCAGCAGCTTGGTTGCAGGGGAGGAAAAACTGTTTTTT. Amino acid sequence: CASSLVAGEEKLFF.

This clone occurred once. This chain uses TRBV18 with TRBJ2-7, with D possibly called TRBD1 or TRBD2 (6 bases each). CDR3 length equals 13 residues. The V and J ends lost 3 bases and 3 bases respectively, with 9 bases between them. Germline values: CDR1 KGHSH, CDR2 LQKENI. CDR3 coding DNA: TGTGCCAGCTCACCGGCGGGACACTACGAGCAGTACTTC. This translates into CASSPAGHYEQYF.

The chain is built from TRBV2 and TRBJ1-6; no clear D gene. The length of the CDR3 is 16 residues. Germline V gene data show CDR1 as SNHLY and CDR2 as FYNNEI. Trimming stripped 5 bases from V and 8 bases from J, with 19 bases between. DNA of the CDR3: TGTGCCAGCAGTTCCCAACTAGCCGGCACTTATTCACCCCTCCACTTT. Protein sequence: CASSSQLAGTYSPLHF.

The chain recombines TRBV6-1 with TRBJ1-5; D gene unclear. Germline assignment: CDR1 MNHNS and CDR2 SASEGT. The CDR3 is 14 residues long. The ends were cut back, 3 bases at V and 1 base at J, with 7 bases in the middle. CDR3 loop: CASSDLRSNQPQHF. CDR3 bases: TGTGCCAGCAGTGACCTTAGGAGCAATCAGCCCCAGCATTTT.

The chain recombines TRBV5-1 with TRBJ1-1, with D perhaps TRBD1 (6 bases). CDR1 is SGHRS and CDR2 is YFSETQ in the germline V gene. V was pared by 1 base and J by 1 base, with 8 bases between. The CDR3 runs to 14 residues. CDR3 DNA: TGCGCCAGCAGCTTGTTCAGGGGGAACACTGAAGCTTTCTTT. This sequence encodes CASSLFRGNTEAFF. Full variable domain (missing parts from reference TRBV5-1 and TRBJ1-1): KAGVTQTPRYLIKTRGQQVTLSCSPISGHRSVSWYQQTPGQGLQFLFEYFSETQRNKGNFPGRFSGRQFSNSRSEMNVSTLELGDSALYLCASSLFRGNTEAFFGQGTRLTVV.

The chain carries TRBV11-2 and TRBJ2-7, with D maybe TRBD2 (6 bases). There are 15 residues in the CDR3. With 3 bases removed from V and 6 bases from J, the gap between germline ends came to 18 bases. Germline lookup yields CDR1 SGHAT and CDR2 FQNNGV. The CDR3 sequence is CASSFLRAGWGEQYF. CDR3 DNA: TGTGCCAGCAGCTTCCTAAGGGCGGGGTGGGGCGAGCAGTACTTC.

This chain connects TRBV28 to TRBJ2-7; D remains unclear. The CDR3 is 12 amino acids. Germline values: CDR1 MDHEN, CDR2 SYDVKM. The V gene lost 8 bases and the J gene lost 0 bases, with 8 bases spanning the gap. Written as DNA, the CDR3 is TGTGCCAGCGGGCAGTCCTCCTACGAGCAGTACTTC. Protein: CASGQSSYEQYF.

The chain combines TRBV4-1 with TRBJ1-5; a weak D match, TRBD1 (6 bases). The V end lost 2 bases, the J end lost 2 bases, and 13 bases lay between the germline ends. Germline values: CDR1 MGHRA, CDR2 YSYEKL. The CDR3 length is 16 residues. The CDR3 DNA follows: TGCGCCAGCAGCCAAAGGGCACAGGGTGGCAATCAGCCCCAGCATTTT. Its translation: CASSQRAQGGNQPQHF.

The rearrangement joins TRBV10-3 to TRBJ2-5; D unclear. Germline V gene lookup returns CDR1 ENHRY and CDR2 SYGVKD. The CDR3 covers 14 residues. V was clipped by 3 bases and J by 1 base, with 9 bases between them. In nucleotides, the CDR3 is TGTGCCATCAGTGAAAGTGCGACCCAAGAGACCCAGTACTTC. This translates into CAISESATQETQYF.

The sample holds one count of this clone. The CDR3 is CASSPRLFGELFF. The CDR3 coding sequence is TGTGCCAGCTCACCACGGCTCTTCGGGGAGCTGTTTTTT. The chain links TRBV18 to TRBJ2-2; D is uncertain. There are 13 residues in the CDR3. Germline-derived CDR1 and CDR2 are KGHSH and LQKENI. Trimming took off 1 base at V and 7 bases at J, with 7 bases between the two ends.

The chain has TRBV7-3 and TRBJ2-1; D not resolved. V lost 1 base and J 0 bases, leaving 7 bases between the germline ends. The CDR3 consists of 15 residues. Germline CDR1 and CDR2: SGHTA and FQGTGA. The CDR3 here is CASSLKGSSYNEQFF. For the CDR3, the DNA is TGTGCCAGCAGCTTAAAGGGAAGCTCCTACAATGAGCAGTTCTTC.

The V call is TRBV7-3, the J call TRBJ2-7, with 7 bases matching TRBD1. CDR3 length: 14 amino acids. Germline CDR1 and CDR2: SGHTA and FQGTGA. Trimming took 4 bases from V and 6 from J; bases not matched to a gene: 9. CDR3 amino acids: CASSSRQGSSEQYF. CDR3 coding DNA: TGTGCCAGCAGCTCTCGACAGGGATCTTCCGAGCAGTACTTC.

The rearrangement uses TRBV2 and TRBJ1-5; D not certain. Germline loops: CDR1 SNHLY, CDR2 FYNNEI. With 5 bases removed from V and 4 bases from J, the gap between germline ends came to 9 bases. The CDR3 is made up of 13 amino acids. CDR3 sequence reads: CASSLQANQPQHF. CDR3 in DNA: TGTGCCAGCAGTCTCCAGGCAAATCAGCCCCAGCATTTT.

The V call is TRBV21-1, the J call TRBJ2-1; TRBD1 is taken as the D call from the table, unchecked against the DNA. TRBV21-1 is shown as a pseudogene. The CDR3 has 14 residues. The CDR3 sequence is CASSNRSGDNEQFF. DNA of the CDR3: TGTGCCAGCAGCAATAGGTCAGGGGACAATGAGCAGTTCTTC.

The V gene is TRBV5-4, the J gene TRBJ2-7; 9 nucleotides align to TRBD1. CDR3 size: 15 residues. The germline CDR1 and CDR2 sequences are SGHNT and YYREEE (reference sequence). The V gene end was trimmed by 4 bases and the J gene end by 5 bases; junction bases not matched to a gene: 10. The CDR3 protein is CASSTEGQGTHEQYF. The DNA for the CDR3 is TGTGCCAGCAGCACCGAGGGACAGGGAACCCACGAGCAGTACTTC.

This clone was counted a single time. The V and J genes are TRBV5-5 and TRBJ1-1; a possible D gene is TRBD1 (6 bases). Germline loops: CDR1 SGHKS, CDR2 YYEKEE (reference sequence). This CDR3 contains 16 residues. Trimming pared 0 bases from V and 4 bases from J, leaving 16 bases between. For the CDR3, the DNA is TGTGCCAGCAGCTTGGCCGGGGGCGCATTTTCCACTGAAGCTTTCTTT. This encodes CASSLAGGAFSTEAFF.

This rearrangement joins TRBV5-6 to TRBJ1-1; D is perhaps TRBD1 (6 bases). The CDR3 length is 14 residues. Trimming stripped 2 bases from V and 10 bases from J, with 18 bases between. CDR1 and CDR2 from the germline V gene are SGHDT and YYEEEE. In DNA form, the CDR3 reads TGTGCCAGCAGCTTACTAGTGGGGGGCCCCGGAGCTTTCTTT. Protein: CASSLLVGGPGAFF.

This chain joins TRBV5-6 and TRBJ1-4; TRBD1 might be the D (6 bases). The CDR3 consists of 14 residues. The germline V and J ends were trimmed by 4 bases and 7 bases, with 14 bases remaining between them. The V gene's germline CDR1 is SGHDT and CDR2 YYEEEE. The CDR3, as DNA: TGTGCCAGCAGCCCACGGCACAGGGTTGAAAAACTGTTTTTT. Its protein product is CASSPRHRVEKLFF.

This clone was seen only once. The V and J genes are TRBV11-1 and TRBJ2-3; D is uncertain. The CDR3 consists of 14 residues. Trimming pared 1 base from V and 2 bases from J, leaving 7 bases between. CDR1 is SGHAT and CDR2 is FQDESV in the germline V gene (reference sequence). In nucleotides, the CDR3 is TGTGCCAGCAGCTTAGTGGTCCACACAGATACGCAGTATTTT. Its protein product is CASSLVVHTDTQYF.

The chain recombines TRBV29-1 with TRBJ2-7, with 9 bases fitting TRBD2. Looked up from germline, CDR1 is SQVTM and CDR2 is ANQGSEA. With V trimmed by 6 bases and J by 3 bases, 3 bases remained unmatched. This CDR3 contains 12 residues. The CDR3 sequence: CSVGSGGYEQYF. The CDR3 nucleotides are TGCAGCGTCGGTAGCGGGGGCTACGAGCAGTACTTC.

This rearrangement joins TRBV6-4 to TRBJ1-1; D gene uncertain. V was pared by 3 bases and J by 4 bases, with 9 bases between. This CDR3 is 13 amino acids long. Germline values: CDR1 MRHNA, CDR2 SNTAGT. CDR3 residues: CASSEARGTEAFF. The CDR3 nucleotides read TGTGCCAGCAGTGAGGCACGGGGCACTGAAGCTTTCTTT.

This CDR3 is CASSRGLAGGLETQYF. The CDR3 DNA is TGCGCCAGCAGCCGCGGACTAGCGGGGGGCTTAGAGACCCAGTACTTC. The V and J genes are TRBV4-1 and TRBJ2-5; 14 bases are a match to TRBD2. Germline assignment: CDR1 MGHRA and CDR2 YSYEKL. The CDR3 is made up of 16 amino acids. Losses at the gene ends were 4 bases for V and 4 bases for J; bases not matched to a gene: 5.

The chain carries TRBV9 and TRBJ2-5; 7 bases agree with TRBD2. The CDR3 contains 13 residues. Germline assignment: CDR1 SGDLS and CDR2 YYNGEE. V was pared by 3 bases and J by 4 bases, with 3 bases of the junction left unmatched. This CDR3 is CASSEGLRETQYF. CDR3 sequence (DNA): TGTGCCAGCAGCGAGGGACTACGAGAGACCCAGTACTTC. Complete variable domain (other parts from reference TRBV9 and TRBJ2-5): DSGVTQTPKHLITATGQRVTLRCSPRSGDLSVYWYQQSLDQGLQFLIQYYNGEERAKGNILERFSAQQFPDLHSELNLSSLELGDSALYFCASSEGLRETQYFGPGTRLLVL.